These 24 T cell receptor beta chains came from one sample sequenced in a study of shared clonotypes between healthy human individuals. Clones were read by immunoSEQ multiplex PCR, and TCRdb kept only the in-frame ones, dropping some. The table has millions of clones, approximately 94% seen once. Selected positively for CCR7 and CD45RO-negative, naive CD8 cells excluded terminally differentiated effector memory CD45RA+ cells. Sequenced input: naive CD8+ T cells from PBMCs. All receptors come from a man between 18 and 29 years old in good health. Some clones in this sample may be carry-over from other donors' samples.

The CDR3 nucleotides read TGTGCCAGCAGCTTAGAGACTAGCGGGAGTTTTGCCTACGAGCAGTACTTC. Amino acids: CASSLETSGSFAYEQYF. The gene calls are TRBV11-2 and TRBJ2-7; 12 nucleotides agree with TRBD2. The CDR3 contains 17 residues. The V gene's germline CDR1 is SGHAT and CDR2 FQNNGV. V was pared by 0 bases and J by 2 bases, with 5 bases of the junction left unmatched.

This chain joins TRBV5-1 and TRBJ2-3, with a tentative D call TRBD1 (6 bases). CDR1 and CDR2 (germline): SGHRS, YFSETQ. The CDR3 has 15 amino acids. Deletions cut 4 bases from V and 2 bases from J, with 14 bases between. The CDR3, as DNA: TGCGCCAGCAGCCGAAGGAGACAGGTCACAGATACGCAGTATTTT. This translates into CASSRRRQVTDTQYF.

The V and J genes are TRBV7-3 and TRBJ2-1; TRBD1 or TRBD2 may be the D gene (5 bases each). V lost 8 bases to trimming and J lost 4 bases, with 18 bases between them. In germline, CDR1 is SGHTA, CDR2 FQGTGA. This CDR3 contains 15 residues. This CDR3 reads CASESVGTSYNEQFF. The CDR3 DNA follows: TGTGCCAGCGAATCCGTCGGGACCTCATACAATGAGCAGTTCTTC.

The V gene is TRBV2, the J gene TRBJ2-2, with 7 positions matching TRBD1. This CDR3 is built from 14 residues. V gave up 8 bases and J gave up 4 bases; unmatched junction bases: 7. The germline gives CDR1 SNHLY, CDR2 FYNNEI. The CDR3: CASPRDSGTGELFF. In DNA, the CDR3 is TGTGCCAGCCCCCGGGACAGTGGCACCGGGGAGCTGTTTTTT.

The CDR3 sequence: CASLTTRDSLTNTEAFF. The DNA of the CDR3 is TGTGCCAGCCTAACCACCCGGGACAGCCTAACGAACACTGAAGCTTTCTTT. V usage is TRBV27 and J usage is TRBJ1-1; 7 bases are a match to TRBD1. There are 17 residues in the CDR3. Unmatched junction bases numbered 16, after V lost 8 bases and J lost 1 base. Germline loops: CDR1 MNHEY, CDR2 SMNVEV (reference sequence).

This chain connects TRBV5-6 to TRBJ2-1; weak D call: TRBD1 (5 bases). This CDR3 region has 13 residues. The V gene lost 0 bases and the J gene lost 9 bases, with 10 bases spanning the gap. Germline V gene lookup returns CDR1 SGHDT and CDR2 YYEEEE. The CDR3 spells CASSLVGVLEQFF. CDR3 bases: TGTGCCAGCAGCTTGGTAGGGGTTCTTGAGCAGTTCTTC.

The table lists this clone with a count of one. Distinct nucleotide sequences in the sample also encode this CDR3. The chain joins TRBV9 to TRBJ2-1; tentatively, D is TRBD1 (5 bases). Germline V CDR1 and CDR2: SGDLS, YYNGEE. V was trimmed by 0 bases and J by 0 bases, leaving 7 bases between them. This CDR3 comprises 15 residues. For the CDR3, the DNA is TGTGCCAGCAGCGTAGACAGGAGCTCCTACAATGAGCAGTTCTTC. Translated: CASSVDRSSYNEQFF.

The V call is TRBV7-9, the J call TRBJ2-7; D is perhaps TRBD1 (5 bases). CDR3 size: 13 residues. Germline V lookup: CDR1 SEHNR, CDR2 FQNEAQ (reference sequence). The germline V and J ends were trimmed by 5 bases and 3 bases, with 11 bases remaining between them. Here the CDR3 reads CASSPQGLYEQYF. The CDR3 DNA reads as TGTGCCAGCAGCCCTCAGGGTCTCTACGAGCAGTACTTC.

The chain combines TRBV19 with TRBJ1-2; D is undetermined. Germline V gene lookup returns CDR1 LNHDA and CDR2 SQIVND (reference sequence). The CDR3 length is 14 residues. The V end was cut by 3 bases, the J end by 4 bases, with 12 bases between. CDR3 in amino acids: CASSIPGLFYGYTF. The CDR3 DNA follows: TGTGCCAGTAGTATCCCGGGCTTGTTCTATGGCTACACCTTC. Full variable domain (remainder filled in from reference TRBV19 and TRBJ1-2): DGGITQSPKYLFRKEGQNVTLSCEQNLNHDAMYWYRQDPGQGLRLIYYSQIVNDFQKGDIAEGYSVSREKKESFPLTVTSAQKNPTAFYLCASSIPGLFYGYTFGSGTRLTVV.

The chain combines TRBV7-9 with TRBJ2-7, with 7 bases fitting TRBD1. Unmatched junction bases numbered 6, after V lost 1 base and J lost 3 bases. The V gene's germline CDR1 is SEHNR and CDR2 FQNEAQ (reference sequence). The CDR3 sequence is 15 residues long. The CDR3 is CASSLGQGTIYEQYF. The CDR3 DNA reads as TGTGCCAGCAGCTTAGGACAGGGCACCATCTACGAGCAGTACTTC.

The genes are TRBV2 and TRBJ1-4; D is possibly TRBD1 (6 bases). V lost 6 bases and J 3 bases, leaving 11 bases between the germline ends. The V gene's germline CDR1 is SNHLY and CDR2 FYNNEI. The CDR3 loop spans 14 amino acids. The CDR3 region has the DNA TGTGCCAGCAGAAGGACAGCACCTAATGAAAAACTGTTTTTT. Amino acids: CASRRTAPNEKLFF.

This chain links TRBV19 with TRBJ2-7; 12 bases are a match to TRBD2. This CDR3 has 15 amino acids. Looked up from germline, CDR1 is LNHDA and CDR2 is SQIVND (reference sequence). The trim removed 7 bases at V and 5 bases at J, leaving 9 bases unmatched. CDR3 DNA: TGTGCCAGTACCGAAACTAGCGGGAGGTTCCACGAGCAGTACTTC. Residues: CASTETSGRFHEQYF.

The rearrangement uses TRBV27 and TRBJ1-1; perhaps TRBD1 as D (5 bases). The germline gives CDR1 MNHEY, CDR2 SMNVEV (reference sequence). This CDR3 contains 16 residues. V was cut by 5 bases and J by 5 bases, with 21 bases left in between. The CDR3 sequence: CASSPSWGPLRTEAFF. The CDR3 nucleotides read TGTGCCAGCAGTCCTTCTTGGGGCCCCTTGAGGACTGAAGCTTTCTTT.

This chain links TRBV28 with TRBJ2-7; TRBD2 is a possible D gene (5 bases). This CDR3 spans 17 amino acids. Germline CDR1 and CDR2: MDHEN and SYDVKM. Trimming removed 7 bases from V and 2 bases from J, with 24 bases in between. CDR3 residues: CASTPVVDGQEAYEQYF. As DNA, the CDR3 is TGTGCCAGCACCCCCGTGGTAGATGGTCAGGAGGCCTACGAGCAGTACTTC.

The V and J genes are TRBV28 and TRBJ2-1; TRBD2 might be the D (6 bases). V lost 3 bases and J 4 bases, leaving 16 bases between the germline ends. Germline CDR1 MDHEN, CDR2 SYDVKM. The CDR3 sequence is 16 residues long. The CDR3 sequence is CASSFTGRGLYNEQFF. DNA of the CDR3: TGTGCCAGCAGTTTCACCGGGCGGGGATTATACAATGAGCAGTTCTTC.

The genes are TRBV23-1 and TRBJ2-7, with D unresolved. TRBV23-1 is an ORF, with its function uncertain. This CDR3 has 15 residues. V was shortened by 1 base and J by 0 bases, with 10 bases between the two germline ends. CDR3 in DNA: TGCGCCAGCAGTCAATTGCGCCCGAGCTCCTACGAGCAGTACTTC. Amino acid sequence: CASSQLRPSSYEQYF.

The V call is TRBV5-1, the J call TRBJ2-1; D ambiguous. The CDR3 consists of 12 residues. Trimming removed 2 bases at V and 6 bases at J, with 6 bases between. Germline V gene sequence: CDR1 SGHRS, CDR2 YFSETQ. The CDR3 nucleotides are TGCGCCAGCAGCTTTGGAGTCAATGAGCAGTTCTTC. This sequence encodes CASSFGVNEQFF.

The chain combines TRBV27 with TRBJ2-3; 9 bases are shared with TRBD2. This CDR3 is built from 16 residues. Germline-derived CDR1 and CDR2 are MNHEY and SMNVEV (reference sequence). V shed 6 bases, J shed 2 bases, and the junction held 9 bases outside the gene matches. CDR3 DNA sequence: TGTGCCAGCAGGGGGGATAGCGGGAGCGTCACAGATACGCAGTATTTT. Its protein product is CASRGDSGSVTDTQYF.

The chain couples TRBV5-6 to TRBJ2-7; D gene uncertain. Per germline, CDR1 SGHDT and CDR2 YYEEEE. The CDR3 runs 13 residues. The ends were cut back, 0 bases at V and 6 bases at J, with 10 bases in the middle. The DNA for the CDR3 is TGTGCCAGCAGCTTGGAATTGACTTCCGAGCAGTACTTC. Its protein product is CASSLELTSEQYF.

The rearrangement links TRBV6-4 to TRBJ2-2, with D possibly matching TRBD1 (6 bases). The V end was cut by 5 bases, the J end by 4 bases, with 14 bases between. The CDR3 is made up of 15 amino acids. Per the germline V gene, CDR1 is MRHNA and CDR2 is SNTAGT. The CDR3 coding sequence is TGTGCCAGCAGTCTTACAGGGTCTAGCACCGGGGAGCTGTTTTTT. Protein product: CASSLTGSSTGELFF.

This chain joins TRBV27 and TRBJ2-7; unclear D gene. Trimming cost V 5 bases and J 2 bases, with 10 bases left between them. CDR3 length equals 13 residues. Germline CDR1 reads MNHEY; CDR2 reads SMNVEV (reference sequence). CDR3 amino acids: CASSIQPPYEQYF. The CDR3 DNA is TGTGCCAGCAGTATACAACCCCCCTACGAGCAGTACTTC.

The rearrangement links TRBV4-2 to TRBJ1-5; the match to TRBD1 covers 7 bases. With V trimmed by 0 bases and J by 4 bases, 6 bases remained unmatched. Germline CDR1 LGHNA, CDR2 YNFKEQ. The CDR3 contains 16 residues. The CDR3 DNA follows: TGTGCCAGCAGCCAAGATTTCCGACAGGGTAATCAGCCCCAGCATTTT. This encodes CASSQDFRQGNQPQHF.

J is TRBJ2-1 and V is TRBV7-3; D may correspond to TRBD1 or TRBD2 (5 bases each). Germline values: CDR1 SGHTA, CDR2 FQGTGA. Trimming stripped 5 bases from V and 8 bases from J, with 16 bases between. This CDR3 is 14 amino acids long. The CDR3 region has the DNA TGTGCCAGCAGCCCCGGGACCGTAGTAGATGAGCAGTTCTTC. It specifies CASSPGTVVDEQFF.

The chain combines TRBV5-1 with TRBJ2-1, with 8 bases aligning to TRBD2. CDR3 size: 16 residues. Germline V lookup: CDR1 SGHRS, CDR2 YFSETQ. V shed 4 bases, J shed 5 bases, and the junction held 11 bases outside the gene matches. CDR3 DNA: TGCGCCAGCAGCCCGGGGGGACTAGTGCTGAACAATGAGCAGTTCTTC. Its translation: CASSPGGLVLNNEQFF.